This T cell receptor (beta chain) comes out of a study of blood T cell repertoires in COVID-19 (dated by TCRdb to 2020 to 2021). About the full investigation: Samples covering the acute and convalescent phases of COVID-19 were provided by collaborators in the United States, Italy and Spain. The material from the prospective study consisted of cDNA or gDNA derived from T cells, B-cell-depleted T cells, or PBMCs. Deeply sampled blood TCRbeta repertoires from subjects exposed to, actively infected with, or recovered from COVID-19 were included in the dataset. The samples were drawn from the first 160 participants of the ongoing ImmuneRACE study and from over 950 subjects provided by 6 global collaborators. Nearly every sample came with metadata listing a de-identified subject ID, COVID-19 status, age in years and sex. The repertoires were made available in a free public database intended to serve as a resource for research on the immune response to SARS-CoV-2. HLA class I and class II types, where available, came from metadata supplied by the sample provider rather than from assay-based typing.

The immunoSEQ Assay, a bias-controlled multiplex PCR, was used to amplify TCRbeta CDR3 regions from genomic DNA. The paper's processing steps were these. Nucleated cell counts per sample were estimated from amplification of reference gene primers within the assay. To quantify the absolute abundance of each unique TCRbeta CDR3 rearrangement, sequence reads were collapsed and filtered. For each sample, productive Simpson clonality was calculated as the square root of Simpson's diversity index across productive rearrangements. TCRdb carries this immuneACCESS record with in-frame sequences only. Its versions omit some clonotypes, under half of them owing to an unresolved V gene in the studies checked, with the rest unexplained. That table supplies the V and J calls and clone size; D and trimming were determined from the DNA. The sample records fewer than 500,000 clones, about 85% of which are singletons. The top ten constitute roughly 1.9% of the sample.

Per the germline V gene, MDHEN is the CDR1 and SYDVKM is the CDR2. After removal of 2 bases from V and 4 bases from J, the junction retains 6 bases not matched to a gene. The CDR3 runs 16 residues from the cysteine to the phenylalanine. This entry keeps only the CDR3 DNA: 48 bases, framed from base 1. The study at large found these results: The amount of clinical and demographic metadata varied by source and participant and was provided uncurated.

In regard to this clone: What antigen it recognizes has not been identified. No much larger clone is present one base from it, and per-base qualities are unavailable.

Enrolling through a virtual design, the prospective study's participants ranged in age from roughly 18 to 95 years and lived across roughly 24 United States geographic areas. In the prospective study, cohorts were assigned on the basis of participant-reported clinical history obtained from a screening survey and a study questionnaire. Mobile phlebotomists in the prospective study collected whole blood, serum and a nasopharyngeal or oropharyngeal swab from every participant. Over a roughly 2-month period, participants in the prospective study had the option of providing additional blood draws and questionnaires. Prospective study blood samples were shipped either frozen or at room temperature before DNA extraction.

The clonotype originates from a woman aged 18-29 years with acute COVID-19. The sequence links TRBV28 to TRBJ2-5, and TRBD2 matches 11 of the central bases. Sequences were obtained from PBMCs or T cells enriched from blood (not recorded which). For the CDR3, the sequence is CASSLLLLAGVETQYF. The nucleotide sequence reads TGTGCCAGCAGTTTACTGCTACTAGCGGGAGTAGAGACCCAGTACTTC.